The rows below give T cell receptor beta chains drawn from one sample of a study of blood T cell repertoires in COVID-19. Profiling relied on immunoSEQ multiplex PCR, and the TCRdb table lists in-frame clones only, not all of them. The repertoire holds under 250,000 clones, with 83% as singletons. The sample consisted of peripheral blood. These TCRs come from a human donor in a cohort sampled during active COVID-19. The CDR3 runs from the conserved cysteine through the conserved F or W. The D gene is left open where the match is weak. Clone size appears in some rows only: once, few, many, or a class for an expanded clone.

size: NA
D: TRBD1
V: TRBV7-2
J: TRBJ2-1
DNA: TGTGCCAGCAGCTTACTAACAGGGGATTCCTACAATGAGCAGTTCTTC
CDR3: CASSLLTGDSYNEQFF

size: few
D: TRBD1
V: TRBV7-3
J: TRBJ1-1
DNA: TGTGCCAGCAGCCCCGGGACAGGGGGATTCACTGAAGCTTTCTTT
CDR3: CASSPGTGGFTEAFF

size: NA
D: TRBD1
V: TRBV5-6
J: TRBJ1-2
DNA: TGTGCCAGCAGCTTGGGACAGGGACGGGGCTATGGCTACACCTTC
CDR3: CASSLGQGRGYGYTF

size: NA
D: NA
V: TRBV4-2
J: TRBJ2-1
DNA: TGTGCCAGCAGCCAAGACAGGGAATCCTACAATGAGCAGTTCTTC
CDR3: CASSQDRESYNEQFF

size: NA
D: NA
V: TRBV30
J: TRBJ2-7
DNA: TGTGCCTGGAGTTACAGGGACGAGCAGTACTTC
CDR3: CAWSYRDEQYF

size: NA
D: NA
V: TRBV18
J: TRBJ2-7
DNA: TGTGCCAGCTCACCAGGGGCAGGGTCCTCCTACGAGCAGTACTTC
CDR3: CASSPGAGSSYEQYF

size: NA
D: NA
V: TRBV6-1
J: TRBJ1-3
DNA: TGTGCCAGCAGTGAATTTGGGACGCGGGGTCTTATTGGAAACACCATATATTTT
CDR3: CASSEFGTRGLIGNTIYF

size: NA
D: TRBD1
V: TRBV5-1
J: TRBJ1-1
DNA: TGCGCCAGCAGCTTGCTGGACAGGGGCACTGAAGCTTTCTTT
CDR3: CASSLLDRGTEAFF

size: NA
D: TRBD2
V: TRBV19
J: TRBJ2-1
DNA: TGTGCCAGTAGTAACGGGACTAGCGGGATTATCTCCTACAATGAGCAGTTCTTC
CDR3: CASSNGTSGIISYNEQFF

size: NA
D: NA
V: TRBV10-1
J: TRBJ1-2
DNA: TGCGCCAGCAGTGAGTCAGGCAGGCCCTATGGCTACACCTTC
CDR3: CASSESGRPYGYTF

size: NA
D: NA
V: TRBV10-1
J: TRBJ2-3
DNA: TGCGCCAGCAGTGAGGGGGGGATCGGCACAGATACGCAGTATTTT
CDR3: CASSEGGIGTDTQYF

size: once
D: NA
V: TRBV3-1/TRBV3-2
J: TRBJ2-1
DNA: TGTGCCAGCAGTTCAGAATGGGAGCGGATGAGCTCCTACAATGAGCAGTTCTTC
CDR3: CASSSEWERMSSYNEQFF

size: NA
D: TRBD1
V: TRBV19
J: TRBJ1-5
DNA: TGTGCCAGTAGTATAGAGGGGGGGGACAGGTCTCAGCCCCAGCATTTT
CDR3: CASSIEGGDRSQPQHF

size: NA
D: TRBD2
V: TRBV19
J: TRBJ2-3
DNA: TGTGCCAGTAGTATACCGCCCGGGGGGACCACAGATACGCAGTATTTT
CDR3: CASSIPPGGTTDTQYF

size: once
D: NA
V: TRBV2
J: TRBJ1-2
DNA: TGTGCCAGCAGGACGGACAAGACTAACTATGGCTACACCTTC
CDR3: CASRTDKTNYGYTF

size: many
D: NA
V: TRBV30
J: TRBJ2-1
DNA: TGTGCCTGGAGTGCTATGATCAATGAGCAGTTCTTC
CDR3: CAWSAMINEQFF

size: NA
D: NA
V: TRBV6-2/TRBV6-3
J: TRBJ2-5
DNA: TGTGCCAGCAGTTACGGGACTCCGGGGGAGACCCAGTACTTC
CDR3: CASSYGTPGETQYF

size: NA
D: NA
V: TRBV5-4
J: TRBJ2-7
DNA: TGTGCCAGCAGCTCCCGGGGAACGTACGAGCAGTACTTC
CDR3: CASSSRGTYEQYF

size: few
D: NA
V: TRBV10-2
J: TRBJ1-5
DNA: TGCGCCAGCAGTGAGTCTGAGACAGCTAGCAATCAGCCCCAGCATTTT
CDR3: CASSESETASNQPQHF

size: NA
D: NA
V: TRBV10-1
J: TRBJ2-4
DNA: TGCGCCAGCAGTGAGGAGGGAAAAAACATTCAGTACTTC
CDR3: CASSEEGKNIQYF

size: NA
D: TRBD1
V: TRBV3-1/TRBV3-2
J: TRBJ1-5
DNA: TGTGCCAGCAGCCAGGCCGGACAGGGACTGCATCAGCCCCAGCATTTT
CDR3: CASSQAGQGLHQPQHF

size: NA
D: NA
V: TRBV9
J: TRBJ1-1
DNA: TGTGCCAGCAGCGTAGATACAGGGAGGGAGGCTTTCTTT
CDR3: CASSVDTGREAFF

size: NA
D: TRBD2
V: TRBV9
J: TRBJ2-3
DNA: TGTGCCAGCAGCGCCGCGGGAGGTTCTACTGATACGCAGTATTTT
CDR3: CASSAAGGSTDTQYF

size: NA
D: TRBD2
V: TRBV24-1
J: TRBJ2-3
DNA: TGTGCCACCAGTGAACCTACTAGCGGGAGGCCAGATACGCAGTATTTT
CDR3: CATSEPTSGRPDTQYF

size: NA
D: TRBD2
V: TRBV9
J: TRBJ2-1
DNA: TGTGCCAGCAGCGTGTCCCCGGGACTAGCGGGGCGTTCCTACAATGAGCAGTTCTTC
CDR3: CASSVSPGLAGRSYNEQFF

size: once
D: TRBD1
V: TRBV12-5
J: TRBJ1-6
DNA: TGTGCTAGTGGTTTGGCTGGGACAGGGTTTTCCCATTCACCCCTCCACTTT
CDR3: CASGLAGTGFSHSPLHF

size: NA
D: NA
V: TRBV6-5
J: TRBJ2-4
DNA: TGTGCCAGCAGTTTTGAAGCCCACGGGGAAAACATTCAGTACTTC
CDR3: CASSFEAHGENIQYF

size: NA
D: TRBD2
V: TRBV6-4
J: TRBJ2-1
DNA: TGTGCCAGCAGTACCGAGACTAGCGGGAGAAATGAGCAGTTCTTC
CDR3: CASSTETSGRNEQFF

size: NA
D: NA
V: TRBV2
J: TRBJ1-5
DNA: TGTGCCAGCAGTGAAAGTCAGGGCGGCCAGCCCCAGCATTTT
CDR3: CASSESQGGQPQHF

size: NA
D: NA
V: TRBV14
J: TRBJ2-7
DNA: TGTGCCAGCAGGCGTAATTCCGTAGAGGGCGAGCAGTACTTC
CDR3: CASRRNSVEGEQYF

size: NA
D: TRBD2
V: TRBV5-1
J: TRBJ2-1
DNA: TGCGCCAGCAGCTCACTAGCGGGAGGGTCCTACAATGAGCAGTTCTTC
CDR3: CASSSLAGGSYNEQFF

size: NA
D: NA
V: TRBV27
J: TRBJ1-1
DNA: TGTGCCAGCAGTTTACGCGACTCGGAAGCTTTCTTT
CDR3: CASSLRDSEAFF

size: NA
D: NA
V: TRBV12-3/TRBV12-4
J: TRBJ1-1
DNA: TGTGCCAGCAGTTTAGCGCAAGGGGCTGAAGCTTTCTTT
CDR3: CASSLAQGAEAFF

size: NA
D: NA
V: TRBV20-1
J: TRBJ2-5
DNA: TGCAGTGCTAGTCTTGTCGGGAGAGTACAAGAGACCCAGTACTTC
CDR3: CSASLVGRVQETQYF

size: NA
D: TRBD1
V: TRBV18
J: TRBJ2-7
DNA: TGTGCCAGCTCACCCGGACAGGCGCGGGAGCAGTACTTC
CDR3: CASSPGQAREQYF

size: NA
D: NA
V: TRBV18
J: TRBJ2-5
DNA: TGTGCCAGCTCACTCCCCCCCACCCGCGGTGCCGGGATGGAGACCCAGTACTTC
CDR3: CASSLPPTRGAGMETQYF

size: NA
D: TRBD2
V: TRBV6-6
J: TRBJ2-1
DNA: TGTGCCAGCAGTAGGACTAGCGGGGTTCGAGATGAGCAGTTCTTC
CDR3: CASSRTSGVRDEQFF

size: NA
D: NA
V: TRBV10-3
J: TRBJ2-3
DNA: TGTGCCATCAGCCCTCAAGCGGCACCCACAGATACGCAGTATTTT
CDR3: CAISPQAAPTDTQYF

size: NA
D: NA
V: TRBV6-1
J: TRBJ1-5
DNA: TGTGCCAGCAGTGAAGCCGGAGGGTACCAGCCCCAGCATTTT
CDR3: CASSEAGGYQPQHF

size: NA
D: TRBD2
V: TRBV27
J: TRBJ2-1
DNA: TGTGCCAGCAGTCGGACTAGCGGTTCCTACAATGAGCAGTTCTTC
CDR3: CASSRTSGSYNEQFF

size: NA
D: NA
V: TRBV2
J: TRBJ1-4
DNA: TGTGCCAGCAGTGTAGAGAGTATTAATGAAAAACTGTTTTTT
CDR3: CASSVESINEKLFF

size: NA
D: NA
V: TRBV20-1
J: TRBJ1-2
DNA: TGCAGTGCGCCGCGGGAGGGTGGCTACACCTTC
CDR3: CSAPREGGYTF

size: NA
D: NA
V: TRBV4-1
J: TRBJ1-5
DNA: TGCGCCAGCAGCCAAGTTTATCCGGGAGGGAGCGGCAATCAGCCCCAGCATTTT
CDR3: CASSQVYPGGSGNQPQHF

size: once
D: TRBD1
V: TRBV9
J: TRBJ2-5
DNA: TGTGCCAGCAGCGAGGGGGCAGGGACAGGAGAGACCCAGTACTTC
CDR3: CASSEGAGTGETQYF

size: NA
D: TRBD2
V: TRBV4-1
J: TRBJ2-1
DNA: TGCGCCAGCAGTAGAGCGGGAGGGTCGTTGGATGAGCAGTTCTTC
CDR3: CASSRAGGSLDEQFF

size: NA
D: NA
V: TRBV10-3
J: TRBJ2-7
DNA: TGTGCCATCAGTGAGTCGGTCAGGGGAGGGAAGCAGTACTTC
CDR3: CAISESVRGGKQYF

size: few
D: TRBD2
V: TRBV27
J: TRBJ2-1
DNA: TGTGCCAGCAGTCCAACTAGCGGGGCCTACAATGAGCAGTTCTTC
CDR3: CASSPTSGAYNEQFF

size: NA
D: NA
V: TRBV3-1/TRBV3-2
J: TRBJ2-5
DNA: TGTGCCAGCAGCCAAGACCCGGAGACCCAGTACTTC
CDR3: CASSQDPETQYF

size: NA
D: TRBD2
V: TRBV7-9
J: TRBJ2-5
DNA: TGTGCCAGCAGTCCCGGGGGGGTGACCCAGTACTTC
CDR3: CASSPGGVTQYF

size: few
D: TRBD1
V: TRBV5-6
J: TRBJ2-5
DNA: TGTGCCAGCACAGGGATAGGGGGCGAAGGGACCCAGTACTTC
CDR3: CASTGIGGEGTQYF

size: NA
D: TRBD1
V: TRBV6-6
J: TRBJ1-4
DNA: TGTGCCAGCAGTGACTCCTACAGGGGGCGTTTAGAAAAACTGTTTTTT
CDR3: CASSDSYRGRLEKLFF

size: NA
D: TRBD2
V: TRBV11-2
J: TRBJ2-5
DNA: TGTGCCAGCAGCGCGGGACTAGCGGGAGGGGAGACCCAGTACTTC
CDR3: CASSAGLAGGETQYF

size: NA
D: NA
V: TRBV2
J: TRBJ2-1
DNA: TGTGCCAGCAGTGACGCGAGAGACAATGAGCAGTTCTTC
CDR3: CASSDARDNEQFF

size: NA
D: NA
V: TRBV5-1
J: TRBJ2-2
DNA: TGCGCCAGCAGCAAATCACCACGAGCGGCCACCGGGGAGCTGTTTTTT
CDR3: CASSKSPRAATGELFF